This TCR beta chain was identified in a study of shared clonotypes between healthy human individuals. Germline V CDR1 and CDR2: LNHDA, SQIVND (reference sequence). With 5 bases removed from V and 0 bases from J, the gap between germline ends came to 11 bases. This CDR3 region has 15 residues. Only in-frame clones appear in the TCRdb table, and some are missing; sequencing was by immunoSEQ multiplex PCR. Here the sample spans about 980,000 clones, approximately 80% being singletons. The J gene is TRBJ1-5, the V gene TRBV19; the D gene is possibly TRBD1 (6 bases). Sequenced sample: memory CD4+ T cells sorted from blood. As to subset: CD45RA-negative fraction. The source of this sequence is a man aged 18 to 29 in good health. The CDR3 sequence: CASSGEGGSNQPQHF. CDR3 sequence (DNA): TGTGCCAGTAGTGGGGAGGGGGGTAGCAATCAGCCCCAGCATTTT.